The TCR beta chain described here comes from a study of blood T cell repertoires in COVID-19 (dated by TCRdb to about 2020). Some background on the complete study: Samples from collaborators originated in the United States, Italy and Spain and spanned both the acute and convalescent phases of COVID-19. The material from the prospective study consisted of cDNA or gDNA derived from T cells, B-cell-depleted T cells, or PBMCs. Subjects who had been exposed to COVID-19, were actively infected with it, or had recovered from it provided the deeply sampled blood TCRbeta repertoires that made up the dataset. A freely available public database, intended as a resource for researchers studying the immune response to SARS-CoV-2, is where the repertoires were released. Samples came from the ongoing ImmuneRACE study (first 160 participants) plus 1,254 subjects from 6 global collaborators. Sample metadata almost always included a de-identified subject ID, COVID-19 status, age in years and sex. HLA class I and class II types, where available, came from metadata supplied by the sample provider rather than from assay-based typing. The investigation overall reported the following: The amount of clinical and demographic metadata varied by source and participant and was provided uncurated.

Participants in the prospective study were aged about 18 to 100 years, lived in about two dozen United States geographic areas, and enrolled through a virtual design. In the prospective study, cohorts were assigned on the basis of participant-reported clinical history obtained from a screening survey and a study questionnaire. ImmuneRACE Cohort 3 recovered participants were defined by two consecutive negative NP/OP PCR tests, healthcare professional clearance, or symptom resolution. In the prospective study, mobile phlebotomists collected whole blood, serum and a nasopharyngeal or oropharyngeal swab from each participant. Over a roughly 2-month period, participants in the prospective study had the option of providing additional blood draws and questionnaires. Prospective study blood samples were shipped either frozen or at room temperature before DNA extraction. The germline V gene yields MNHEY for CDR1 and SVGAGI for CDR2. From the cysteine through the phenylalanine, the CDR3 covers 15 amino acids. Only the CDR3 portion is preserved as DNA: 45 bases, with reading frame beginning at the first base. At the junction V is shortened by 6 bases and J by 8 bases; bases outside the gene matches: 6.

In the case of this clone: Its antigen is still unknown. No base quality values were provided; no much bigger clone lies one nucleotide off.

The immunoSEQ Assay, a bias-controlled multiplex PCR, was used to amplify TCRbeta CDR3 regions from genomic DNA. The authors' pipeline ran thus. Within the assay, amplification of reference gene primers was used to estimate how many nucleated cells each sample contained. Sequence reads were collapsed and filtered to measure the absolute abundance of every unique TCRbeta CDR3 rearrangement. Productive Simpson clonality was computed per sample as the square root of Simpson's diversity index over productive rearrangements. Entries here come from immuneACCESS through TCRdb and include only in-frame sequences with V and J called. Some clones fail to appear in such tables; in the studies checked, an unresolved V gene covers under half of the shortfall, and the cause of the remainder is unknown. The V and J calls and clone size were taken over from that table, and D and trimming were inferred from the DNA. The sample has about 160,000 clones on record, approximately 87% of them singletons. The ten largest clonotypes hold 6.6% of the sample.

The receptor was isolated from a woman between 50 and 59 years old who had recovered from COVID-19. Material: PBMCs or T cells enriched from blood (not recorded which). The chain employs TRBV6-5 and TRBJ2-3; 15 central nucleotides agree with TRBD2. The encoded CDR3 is CASSWTSGGATTQYF. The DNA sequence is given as TGTGCCAGCAGCTGGACTAGCGGGGGGGCCACTACGCAGTATTTT.